This TCR beta chain comes out of a study of T cell repertoires in cytomegalovirus infection. Across the study: Carrying CMV and the relevant HLA type showed in public TCR beta signatures.

TCRdb redid the calling of the reads with MiXCR, one entry per CDR3 protein. Among 450,000 to 600,000 distinct CDR3 sequences, 25% to 35% were seen once, and the ten largest hold roughly 15%. A few counts support this clonotype. The antigen is not known. Whole-study results and caveats: Frequencies of public TCR beta families were cumulated, and this identified carriers of CMV plus the relevant HLA.

Germline lookup yields CDR1 SGHVT and CDR2 SQSDAQ. The CDR3 is made up of 16 amino acids. The ends lost 5 bases at V and 5 bases at J; junction bases unmatched: 13. The chain links TRBV7-4 to TRBJ2-5, with 8 bases fitting TRBD2. The sequence was collected from a human donor in good health (CMV status not recorded). Some clones in this sample may be carry-over from other donors' samples. Material: cultured PBMCs, obtained from culture after CMV antigen stimulation. The CDR3 sequence is CASSHLTSGGRETQYF. In DNA, the CDR3 is TGTGCCAGCAGCCACCTCACTAGCGGAGGAAGGGAGACCCAGTACTTC.